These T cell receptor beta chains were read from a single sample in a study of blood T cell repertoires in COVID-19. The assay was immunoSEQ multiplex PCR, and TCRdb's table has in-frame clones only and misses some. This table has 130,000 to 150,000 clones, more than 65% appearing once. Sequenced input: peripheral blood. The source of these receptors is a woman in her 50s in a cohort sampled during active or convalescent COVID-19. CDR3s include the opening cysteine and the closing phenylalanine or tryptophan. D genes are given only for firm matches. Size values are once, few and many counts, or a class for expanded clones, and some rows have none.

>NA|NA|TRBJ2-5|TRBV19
CASSMSGRWETQYF
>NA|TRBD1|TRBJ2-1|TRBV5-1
CASSSGTGANEQFF
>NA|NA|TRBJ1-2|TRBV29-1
CSVRIGEDGYTF
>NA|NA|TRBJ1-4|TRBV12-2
CASRLGVMRQSNEKLFF
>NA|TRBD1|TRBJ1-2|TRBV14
CASSQGQGAAGYTF
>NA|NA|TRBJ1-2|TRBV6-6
CASSYSWKASGYGYTF
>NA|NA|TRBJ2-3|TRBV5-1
CASSLDRGITDTQYF
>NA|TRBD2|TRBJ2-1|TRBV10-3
CAILAGGNNEQFF
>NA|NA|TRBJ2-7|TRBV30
CAWKQSSYEQYF
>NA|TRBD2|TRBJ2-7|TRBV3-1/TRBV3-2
CASTDSGNTYEQYF
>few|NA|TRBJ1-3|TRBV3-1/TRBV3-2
CASSLRGNTIYF
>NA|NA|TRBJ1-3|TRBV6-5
CASRLFGGSGNTIYF
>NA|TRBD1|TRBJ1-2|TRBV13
CASSFWTGVNYGYTF
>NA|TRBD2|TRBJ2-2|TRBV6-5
CASSYSASGNTGELFF
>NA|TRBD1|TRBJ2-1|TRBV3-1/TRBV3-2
CASRRDRGYNEQFF
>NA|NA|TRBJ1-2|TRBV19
CASSVRDTNYGYTF
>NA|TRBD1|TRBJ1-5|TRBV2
CASRDRAVNQPQHF
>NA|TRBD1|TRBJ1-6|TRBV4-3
CASSQEPPTGGVGSPLHF
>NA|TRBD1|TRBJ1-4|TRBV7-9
CASSSGGAGEKLFF
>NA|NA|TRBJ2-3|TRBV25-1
CASSVSATDTQYF
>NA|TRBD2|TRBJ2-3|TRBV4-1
CASSQAPSGGADTQYF
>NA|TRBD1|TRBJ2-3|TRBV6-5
CASNKQGANADTQYF
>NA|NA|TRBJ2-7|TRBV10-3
CAISNPGLPNYEQYF
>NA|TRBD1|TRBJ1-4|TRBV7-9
CASSPRTGLSYEKLFF
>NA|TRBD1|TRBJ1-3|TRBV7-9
CASRPLGTGGNTIYF
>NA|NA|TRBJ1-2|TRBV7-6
CASSLTGGYTF
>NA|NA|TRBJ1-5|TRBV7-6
CASSQQPGSNQPQHF
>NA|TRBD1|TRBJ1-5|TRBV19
CASSTGAESAQHF
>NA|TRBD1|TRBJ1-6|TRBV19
CASSPGGGSPLHF
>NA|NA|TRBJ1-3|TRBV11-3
CASSLTGSSGNTIYF
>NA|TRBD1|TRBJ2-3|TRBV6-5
CASRSRDRGTDTQYF
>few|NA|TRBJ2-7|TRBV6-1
CAAGGIYEQYF
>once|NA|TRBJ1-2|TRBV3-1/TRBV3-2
CASSHGHVNYGYTF
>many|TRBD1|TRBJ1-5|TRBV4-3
CASSPRQGGNQPQHF
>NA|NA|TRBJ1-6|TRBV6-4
CASSQGGGYNSPLHF
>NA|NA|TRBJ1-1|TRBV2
CASSDGRVTEAFF
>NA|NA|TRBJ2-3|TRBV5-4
CASSPNRGAPGDTQYF
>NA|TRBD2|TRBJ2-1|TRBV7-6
CASSYGLAGTEDEQFF
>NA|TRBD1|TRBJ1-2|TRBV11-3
CASSTPRDSAHYTF
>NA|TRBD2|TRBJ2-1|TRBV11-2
CASSPGLADYNEQFF
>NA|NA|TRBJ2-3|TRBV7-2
CASSPRVSTDTQYF
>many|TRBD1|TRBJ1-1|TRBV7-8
CASSLGGQGAGTEAFF
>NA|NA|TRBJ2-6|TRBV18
CASSPKILQGSGANVLTF
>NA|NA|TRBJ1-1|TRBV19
CATQGMNTEAFF
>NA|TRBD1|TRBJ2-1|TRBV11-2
CASSLDRGLYNEQFF
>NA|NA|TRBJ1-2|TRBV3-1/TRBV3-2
CASSQDWQGKGYTF
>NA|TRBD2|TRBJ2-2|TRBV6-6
CASSYPGTSIPGELFF
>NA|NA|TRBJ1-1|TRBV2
CASSEQANTEAFF
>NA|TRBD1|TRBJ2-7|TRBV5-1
CASSLDRTGRYYEQYF
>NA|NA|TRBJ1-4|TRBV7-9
CASSLTRDSNEKLFF